The 15 T cell receptor beta chains in this list originate from one sample, sequenced in a study of T-cell memory formation after mild COVID-19 (dated by TCRdb to 2020 to 2023). Library preparation employed 5' RACE. The run used an Illumina NovaSeq 6000. The public reads were reprocessed in TCRdb via fastp at Q25 and MiXCR, keeping in-frame beta chains. Every distinct CDR3 protein forms one entry, paired with its most common genes and DNA. For this sample the table gives a few hundred thousand distinct CDR3 sequences, of which 25% to 30% were detected only once. Roughly 12% of the sample is taken by the ten largest. Specimen: PBMCs or a T cell subset sorted from them (not recorded which). These receptors came from an adult woman who had mild COVID-19 (a few samples of this study predate the infection). The sample titles of this study are shuffled in the database, so cell type and time point are left out; the donor was told from shared clones.

This clonotype appeared a few times. The chain carries TRBV29-1 and TRBJ2-3; TRBD2 matches at 12 bases. CDR3 length: 14 amino acids. Germline CDR1 is SQVTM and CDR2 is ANQGSEA. The ends lost 4 bases at V and 8 bases at J; junction bases unmatched: 7. CDR3 in amino acids: CSVGASGRAGTQYF. The CDR3 nucleotides read TGCAGCGTTGGAGCTAGCGGGAGGGCCGGTACGCAGTATTTT.

This clonotype has only a few counts. The V and J genes are TRBV6-2 or TRBV6-3 and TRBJ2-1; D might be TRBD2 (6 bases). Germline V lookup: CDR1 MNHEY, CDR2 SVGEGT. There are 16 residues in the CDR3. V dropped 2 bases and J dropped 9 bases, with 20 bases sitting between them. This chain's CDR3 is CASSYGLDYPAGEQFF. The CDR3 DNA follows: TGTGCCAGCAGTTACGGACTGGACTATCCCGCCGGTGAGCAGTTCTTC.

The genes are TRBV4-3 and TRBJ2-7; 12 bases match TRBD2. Looked up from germline, CDR1 is LGHNA and CDR2 is YSLEER. V lost 1 base to trimming and J lost 0 bases; unmatched junction nucleotides: 10. This CDR3 has 19 amino acids. The CDR3 sequence: CASSQVYTSGRYYSYEQYF. In DNA form, the CDR3 reads TGCGCCAGCAGCCAAGTGTATACTAGCGGGAGGTATTACTCCTACGAGCAGTACTTC.

V and J are TRBV6-6 and TRBJ1-1, with 7 bases lining up with TRBD1. From germline, CDR1 is MNHNY and CDR2 SVGAGI (reference sequence). This CDR3 has 13 amino acids. V was pared by 2 bases and J by 8 bases, with 5 bases of the junction left unmatched. The CDR3 reads CASSYDGTDEAFF. The CDR3 nucleotides read TGTGCCAGCAGTTACGACGGGACAGACGAAGCTTTCTTT.

The V and J genes are TRBV12-3 or TRBV12-4 and TRBJ2-1; 8 nucleotides line up with TRBD2. V lost 5 bases to trimming and J lost 0 bases; unmatched junction nucleotides: 12. The CDR3 contains 18 residues. CDR3 in DNA: TGTGCCAGCAGTCCTCTAGGGACTAGATTTAGCTCCTACAATGAGCAGTTCTTC. Translation: CASSPLGTRFSSYNEQFF.

This clonotype was detected only a few times. The rearrangement joins TRBV12-3 or TRBV12-4 to TRBJ2-2; tentative D call: TRBD1 (5 bases). CDR3 size: 14 residues. V lost 4 bases and J lost 6, with 12 bases in between. CDR3 sequence (DNA): TGTGCCAGCAGTTCAGGGCTGAAGCCCGGGGAGCTGTTTTTT. Translated: CASSSGLKPGELFF.

This clonotype was counted a few times. Here the CDR3 DNA reads TGTGCCAGCAGCTCGATGGGACAGGGGGCCGATGAGCAGTTCTTC. It translates to CASSSMGQGADEQFF. The gene calls are TRBV5-6 and TRBJ2-1; 12 bases agree with TRBD1. The trim removed 3 bases at V and 8 bases at J, leaving 6 bases unmatched. The CDR3 is made up of 15 amino acids. Germline V CDR1 and CDR2: SGHDT, YYEEEE.

The gene calls are TRBV5-1 and TRBJ1-1; a weak D match, TRBD1 (6 bases). The length of the CDR3 is 15 residues. Germline V gives CDR1 SGHRS, CDR2 YFSETQ. Trimming stripped 1 base from V and 0 bases from J, with 10 bases between. The CDR3 nucleotides are TGCGCCAGCAGCTTGATTGGGGGCTTGAACACTGAAGCTTTCTTT. It codes for CASSLIGGLNTEAFF.

This chain uses TRBV6-6 with TRBJ2-3, with TRBD1 matching 7 bases. There are 18 residues in the CDR3. The V and J ends lost 0 bases and 1 base, in that order; junction bases with no gene match: 10. The V gene's germline CDR1 is MNHNY and CDR2 SVGAGI (reference sequence). The CDR3 spells CASSYSGTAQGGTDTQYF. In DNA form, the CDR3 reads TGTGCCAGCAGTTACTCCGGGACAGCCCAAGGTGGCACAGATACGCAGTATTTT.

The gene calls are TRBV12-3 or TRBV12-4 and TRBJ2-2; D perhaps matches TRBD1 (5 bases). Trimming cost V 2 bases and J 5 bases, with 12 bases left between them. The CDR3 contains 15 residues. CDR3 loop: CASSLFQGGTGELFF. The CDR3 nucleotides read TGTGCCAGCAGTTTATTCCAGGGTGGAACCGGGGAGCTGTTTTTT.

This chain connects TRBV12-3 or TRBV12-4 to TRBJ2-2; 7 bases fit TRBD1. V was pared by 4 bases and J by 5 bases, with 10 bases of the junction left unmatched. This CDR3 is 16 amino acids long. The CDR3 is CASSSNRDSWTGELFF. CDR3 bases: TGTGCCAGCAGTTCCAACCGGGACAGCTGGACCGGGGAGCTGTTTTTT.

The chain has TRBV12-3 or TRBV12-4 and TRBJ2-7; 12 nucleotides align to TRBD2. The CDR3 consists of 15 residues. The junction had 4 bases not matched to a gene; V was cut back by 4 bases and J by 3 bases. This chain's CDR3 is CASSSPSGGDYEQYF. The CDR3 DNA is TGTGCCAGCAGTTCCCCTAGCGGGGGGGACTACGAGCAGTACTTC.

The rearrangement joins TRBV5-1 to TRBJ2-7; D gene uncertain. Deletions cut 0 bases from V and 4 bases from J, with 11 bases between. Germline CDR1 is SGHRS and CDR2 is YFSETQ. The CDR3 has 14 residues. In DNA, the CDR3 is TGCGCCAGCAGCTTGGTTACAGTTTCTTACGAGCAGTACTTC. It encodes CASSLVTVSYEQYF.

In this sample, this clonotype turned up many times. V usage is TRBV7-2 and J usage is TRBJ2-3; the match to TRBD2 covers 12 bases. CDR1 and CDR2 from the germline V gene are SGHTA and FQGNSA. There are 16 residues in the CDR3. The ends lost 4 bases at V and 1 base at J; junction bases unmatched: 3. CDR3 amino acids: CASSSRLAGGTDTQYF. The CDR3 DNA reads TGTGCCAGCAGCTCACGACTAGCGGGGGGCACAGATACGCAGTATTTT.

This clonotype occurred a few times. V usage is TRBV7-6 and J usage is TRBJ2-3; 8 positions match TRBD2. The CDR3 covers 16 residues. The V gene's germline CDR1 is SGHVS and CDR2 FNYEAQ. The V gene end was trimmed by 5 bases and the J gene end by 2 bases; junction bases not matched to a gene: 9. CDR3 bases: TGTGCCAGCAGCCCGACGGGACTAGGGAACACAGATACGCAGTATTTT. Encoded protein: CASSPTGLGNTDTQYF.